A selection of T cell receptor beta chains follows, all from one sample in a study of beta chain features in type 1 diabetes. The repertoire was sequenced with immunoSEQ multiplex PCR; TCRdb's copy has only in-frame clones and lacks some. The repertoire holds 300,000 to 400,000 clones, with approximately 10% as singletons. The source material was naive CD4+ T cells from blood. Source of these receptors: a woman in her 30s in good health. Both conserved end residues are part of each CDR3. The D gene is left open where the match is weak. Some rows have no size entry. The others give once, few or many, or a class for an expanded clone.

. TRBJ2-7 . TRBV2 TGTGCCAGCACTCCAGAGTGGGGAGGCGACGAGCAGTACTTC CASTPEWGGDEQYF
. TRBJ2-1 TRBD1 TRBV7-7 TGTGCTAGCAGCAATGGACAGGGGACGATCACTCCTACCTACAATGAGCAGTTCTTC CASSNGQGTITPTYNEQFF
. TRBJ2-2 TRBD2 TRBV29-1 TGCAGCGCCTCCGGGACTAGCGGCCCGAGCACCGGGGAGCTGTTTTTT CSASGTSGPSTGELFF
. TRBJ2-7 TRBD1 TRBV28 TGTGCCAGCAGTTTGGGGACAGCCAGACCGACCTACGAGCAGTACTTC CASSLGTARPTYEQYF
. TRBJ2-7 . TRBV6-1 TGTGCCAGCCGTCGCGGGGGCGCCCAGGGGGAGCAGTACTTC CASRRGGAQGEQYF
few TRBJ2-1 TRBD2 TRBV7-2 TGTGCCAGCAAGACCCCGGGACTAGGGAAGCAGTTCTTC CASKTPGLGKQFF
. TRBJ2-1 TRBD1 TRBV7-3 TGTGCCAGCAGCTTGAACAGGGGAACCTACAATGAGCAGTTCTTC CASSLNRGTYNEQFF
. TRBJ1-1 TRBD1 TRBV6-6 TGTGCCAGCAGTGTCAGACAGGGTTCCACTGAAGCTTTCTTT CASSVRQGSTEAFF
. TRBJ1-2 . TRBV2 TGTGCCAGCAACCCGGACTCCTATGGCTACACCTTC CASNPDSYGYTF
. TRBJ2-1 TRBD2 TRBV19 TGTGCCAGTAGTTCAGCCGGAGTAGCGGGAGGGCCCTACAATGAGCAGTTCTTC CASSSAGVAGGPYNEQFF
few TRBJ2-5 TRBD2 TRBV5-1 TGCGCCAGCAGCTTGGCCCAGCGGGAGAGGAAGGAGACCCAGTACTTC CASSLAQRERKETQYF
few TRBJ2-1 TRBD2 TRBV4-3 TGCGCCAGCAGCCAAGGGCCTAGCGGAGCCTCTTACAATGAGCAGTTCTTC CASSQGPSGASYNEQFF
. TRBJ2-1 . TRBV7-2 TGTGCCAGCCCTGACTACTACAATGAGCAGTTCTTC CASPDYYNEQFF
few TRBJ2-7 TRBD2 TRBV5-1 TGCGCCAGCAATAATGGACTAGCGGGGCACGAGCAGTACTTC CASNNGLAGHEQYF
. TRBJ2-1 . TRBV25-1 TGTGCCAGCAGTGACCTACAGGGATTCTACAATGAGCAGTTCTTC CASSDLQGFYNEQFF
few TRBJ2-5 . TRBV25-1 TGTGCCAGCAGTGAATCGGTGGAAGAGACCCAGTACTTC CASSESVEETQYF
few TRBJ2-5 TRBD1 TRBV18 TGTGCCAGCTCACCCGGGACAGGGAAGTGGGAGACCCAGTACTTC CASSPGTGKWETQYF
few TRBJ2-7 TRBD2 TRBV10-3 TGTGCCATCAGTGATGGGGTAAGGGGTCCGGCGGGAGCTTTCTACGAGCAGTACTTC CAISDGVRGPAGAFYEQYF
. TRBJ1-1 . TRBV7-9 TGTGCCAGCAGCTTAGGACGGGGGAGACGGACTGAAGCTTTCTTT CASSLGRGRRTEAFF
. TRBJ1-2 . TRBV5-1 TGCGCCAGCAGCCCGGGGGGTGACTATGGCTACACCTTC CASSPGGDYGYTF
. TRBJ2-3 . TRBV7-2 TGTGCCAGCAGCTTAGCCGGGATTCTCACAGATACGCAGTATTTT CASSLAGILTDTQYF
. TRBJ2-1 . TRBV11-2 TGTGCCAGCAGCCCCAGGGGCGTAAGCTCCTACAATGAGCAGTTCTTC CASSPRGVSSYNEQFF
few TRBJ2-5 TRBD1 TRBV28 TGTGCCAGCAGCAGGGGGCTCCAAGAGACCCAGTACTTC CASSRGLQETQYF
few TRBJ2-5 . TRBV2 TGTGCCAGGCGCGTGGTGCGGGTACAAGAGACCCAGTACTTC CARRVVRVQETQYF
. TRBJ2-1 TRBD2 TRBV4-3 TGCGCCAGCAGCCAAGTTGGGACTAGCGGGAGCTCCTACAATGAGCAGTTCTTC CASSQVGTSGSSYNEQFF
few TRBJ2-3 TRBD2 TRBV7-3 TGTGCCAGCAGCTTAGTGGGGAGCGGGAACACAGATACGCAGTATTTT CASSLVGSGNTDTQYF
. TRBJ1-2 . TRBV28 TGTGCCAGCAGTTTAGGCGGGGACTATGGCTACACCTTC CASSLGGDYGYTF
. TRBJ2-1 . TRBV10-3 TGTGCCATCAGCGGGAGCGGCAATGAGCAGTTCTTC CAISGSGNEQFF
. TRBJ2-4 TRBD1 TRBV5-1 TGCGCCAGCAGCTTGGAGGGACAGGGGGCGCTGGGGGTCAAAAACATTCAGTACTTC CASSLEGQGALGVKNIQYF
. TRBJ1-1 . TRBV5-4 TGTGCCAGCAGCTTGGGGACAGACACTGAAGCTTTCTTT CASSLGTDTEAFF
. TRBJ1-2 . TRBV5-1 TGCGCCAGCAGCTTGGATCCGGGATTTGGCTATGGCTACACCTTC CASSLDPGFGYGYTF
few TRBJ2-1 TRBD2 TRBV7-9 TGTGCCAGCTCTGCCCGGGAGGGCCGATACAATGAGCAGTTCTTC CASSAREGRYNEQFF